The 16 T cell receptor beta chains reported below all come from one sample, sequenced in a study of blood T cell repertoires in COVID-19. The assay was immunoSEQ multiplex PCR, and TCRdb's table has in-frame clones only and misses some. The data contain around 70,000 clones, around 85% of them singletons. Sequencing was done on a sample of peripheral blood. The source is a human donor in a cohort sampled during active COVID-19.

The chain employs TRBV30 and TRBJ2-3; maybe TRBD2 (6 bases). This CDR3 has 13 residues. Looked up from germline, CDR1 is GTSNPN and CDR2 is SVGIG (reference sequence). The V end was cut by 6 bases, the J end by 0 bases, with 10 bases between. The CDR3 spells CACMRGSTDTQYF. The CDR3 DNA is TGTGCCTGTATGCGGGGTAGCACAGATACGCAGTATTTT.

The rearrangement uses TRBV5-4 and TRBJ1-4, with TRBD1 identical over 7 bases. Germline-derived CDR1 and CDR2 are SGHNT and YYREEE (reference sequence). The V and J ends lost 3 bases and 2 bases, in that order; junction bases with no gene match: 1. The CDR3 has 14 residues. The CDR3 region is CASSSTGTNEKLFF. CDR3 sequence (DNA): TGTGCCAGCAGCTCGACAGGGACTAATGAAAAACTGTTTTTT.

The chain has TRBV5-6 and TRBJ2-3; 13 positions match TRBD2. This CDR3 is built from 17 residues. From germline, CDR1 is SGHDT and CDR2 YYEEEE. With V trimmed by 2 bases and J by 2 bases, 5 bases remained unmatched. The CDR3 loop reads CASSFRLAGGFTDTQYF. For the CDR3, the DNA is TGTGCCAGCAGCTTCCGACTAGCGGGGGGATTCACAGATACGCAGTATTTT. The complete variable domain, with remaining parts taken from reference TRBV5-6 and TRBJ2-3, reads DAGVTQSPTHLIKTRGQQVTLRCSPKSGHDTVSWYQQALGQGPQFIFQYYEEEERQRGNFPDRFSGHQFPNYSSELNVNALLLGDSALYLCASSFRLAGGFTDTQYFGPGTRLTVL.

The J gene is TRBJ2-3, the V gene TRBV23-1, with a possible D match to TRBD1 (5 bases). TRBV23-1 is identified as an open reading frame with a role that is uncertain. V shed 0 bases and J shed 1 base, with 11 bases lying between them. The CDR3 loop spans 16 amino acids. CDR3 in DNA: TGCGCCAGCAGTCAATCCGCCAGGGCAGGCACAGATACGCAGTATTTT. Translating gives CASSQSARAGTDTQYF.

As to this clone: An end of the junction does not agree with germline; a read error may underlie this. The chain recombines TRBV7-8 with TRBJ2-7; D gene unclear. The CDR3 has 13 residues. Per the germline V gene, CDR1 is SGHVS and CDR2 is FQNEAQ. The CDR3 sequence: CASSLVKYGSKDF. The CDR3 nucleotides read TGTGCCAGCAGCTTAGTAAAGTATGGTAGCAAGGACTTC.

The rearrangement links TRBV12-5 to TRBJ2-3; the D gene is possibly TRBD2 (5 bases). The CDR3 covers 15 residues. Germline loops: CDR1 LGHNT, CDR2 FRNRAP. V lost 5 bases to trimming and J lost 0 bases, with 12 bases between them. In DNA form, the CDR3 reads TGTGCTAGTGGTCCGAGGCCGGGGAGCACAGATACGCAGTATTTT. Protein sequence: CASGPRPGSTDTQYF.

This chain connects TRBV7-9 to TRBJ2-5; possibly TRBD1 for D (5 bases). Germline V CDR1 and CDR2: SEHNR, FQNEAQ (reference sequence). V was shortened by 2 bases and J by 5 bases, with 9 bases between the two germline ends. The CDR3 covers 13 residues. The CDR3 sequence is CASSLNAGETQYF. CDR3 bases: TGTGCCAGCAGCTTAAACGCAGGGGAGACCCAGTACTTC.

The rearrangement uses TRBV27 and TRBJ2-7; 7 nucleotides agree with TRBD1. V lost 3 bases and J lost 4; bases outside the gene matches: 3. Germline values: CDR1 MNHEY, CDR2 SMNVEV (reference sequence). The CDR3 spans 13 residues. CDR3 amino acids: CASSFGTDYEQYF. In nucleotides, the CDR3 is TGTGCCAGCAGTTTCGGGACAGATTACGAGCAGTACTTC.

This clone occurred once. The chain combines TRBV5-4 with TRBJ1-2, with 9 bases aligning to TRBD1. There are 15 residues in the CDR3. Trimming at V came to 3 bases and at J to 4 bases, leaving 7 bases not matched to a gene. Germline V gene data show CDR1 as SGHNT and CDR2 as YYREEE (reference sequence). The CDR3 protein is CASSWFDRGGYGYTF. Here the CDR3 DNA reads TGTGCCAGCAGCTGGTTCGACAGGGGGGGCTATGGCTACACCTTC.

The genes are TRBV5-4 and TRBJ2-7; 7 bases map to TRBD1. Looked up from germline, CDR1 is SGHNT and CDR2 is YYREEE (reference sequence). With 4 bases clipped from V and 2 bases from J, the junction kept 9 bases outside the gene matches. The CDR3 totals 15 residues. In DNA form, the CDR3 reads TGTGCCAGCAGCGCTGGCCGACAGGGAGCCTACGAGCAGTACTTC. Protein: CASSAGRQGAYEQYF. Filled out from reference TRBV5-4 and TRBJ2-7, the complete variable domain reads ETGVTQSPTHLIKTRGQQVTLRCSSQSGHNTVSWYQQALGQGPQFIFQYYREEENGRGNFPPRFSGLQFPNYSSELNVNALELDDSALYLCASSAGRQGAYEQYFGPGTRLTVT.

The gene calls are TRBV11-2 and TRBJ2-7; D is possibly TRBD1 (5 bases). Deletions cut 2 bases from V and 2 bases from J, with 10 bases between. In germline, CDR1 is SGHAT, CDR2 FQNNGV. CDR3 length: 14 residues. DNA of the CDR3: TGTGCCAGCAGCTTAATAGGGGCTCCCTACGAGCAGTACTTC. Encoded protein: CASSLIGAPYEQYF.

The chain is built from TRBV7-6 and TRBJ2-1, with TRBD2 identical over 10 bases. V lost 2 bases and J lost 5; bases outside the gene matches: 3. The V gene's germline CDR1 is SGHVS and CDR2 FNYEAQ. The CDR3 totals 15 residues. The CDR3 DNA follows: TGTGCCAGCAGCTTACCTAGCGGGGGCAACAATGAGCAGTTCTTC. The encoded protein is CASSLPSGGNNEQFF.

This chain joins TRBV27 and TRBJ2-7, with 8 bases aligning to TRBD2. The CDR3 is made up of 16 amino acids. Per germline, CDR1 MNHEY and CDR2 SMNVEV (reference sequence). Trimming removed 3 bases from V and 2 bases from J; junction bases left unmatched: 9. In nucleotides, the CDR3 is TGTGCCAGCAGTTTGATCATGGCGGGGGGCGCCTACGAGCAGTACTTC. The encoded protein is CASSLIMAGGAYEQYF.

This rearrangement joins TRBV24-1 to TRBJ2-7; perhaps TRBD1 as D (5 bases). Germline CDR1 and CDR2: KGHDR and SFDVKD. The ends were cut back, 0 bases at V and 4 bases at J, with 12 bases in the middle. There are 15 residues in the CDR3. The CDR3 DNA reads TGTGCCACCAGTGATTTGGGGGCAGGGCGGTACGAGCAGTACTTC. It specifies CATSDLGAGRYEQYF.

The chain recombines TRBV9 with TRBJ1-3; D is unclear. The germline V gene has CDR1 SGDLS and CDR2 YYNGEE. The CDR3 extends over 16 amino acids. Trimming removed 0 bases from V and 0 bases from J, with 10 bases in between. The CDR3 spells CASSVEGLRSGNTIYF. In DNA form, the CDR3 reads TGTGCCAGCAGCGTAGAAGGACTTCGCTCTGGAAACACCATATATTTT. Using reference TRBV9 and TRBJ1-3 for the parts outside the CDR3, the full variable domain is DSGVTQTPKHLITATGQRVTLRCSPRSGDLSVYWYQQSLDQGLQFLIQYYNGEERAKGNILERFSAQQFPDLHSELNLSSLELGDSALYFCASSVEGLRSGNTIYFGEGSWLTVV.

This chain links TRBV7-8 with TRBJ1-1; D is uncertain. The germline CDR1 and CDR2 sequences are SGHVS and FQNEAQ. This CDR3 contains 14 residues. Between the trimmed V and J ends, which lost 3 bases and 1 base, there was a span of 9 bases. CDR3 bases: TGTGCCAGCAGCTTCTCAGAGGGGAACACTGAAGCTTTCTTT. It specifies CASSFSEGNTEAFF.